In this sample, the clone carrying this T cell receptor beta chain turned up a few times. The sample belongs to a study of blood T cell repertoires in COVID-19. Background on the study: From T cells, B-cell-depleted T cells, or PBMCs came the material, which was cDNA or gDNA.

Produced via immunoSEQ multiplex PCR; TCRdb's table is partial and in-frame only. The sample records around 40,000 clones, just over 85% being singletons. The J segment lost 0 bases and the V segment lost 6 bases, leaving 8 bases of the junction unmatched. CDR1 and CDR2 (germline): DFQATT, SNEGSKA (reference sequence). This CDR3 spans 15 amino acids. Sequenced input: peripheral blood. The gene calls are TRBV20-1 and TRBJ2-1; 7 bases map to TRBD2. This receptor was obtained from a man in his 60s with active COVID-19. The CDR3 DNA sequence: TGCAGTGCGAGTCCCGGGAGGATCTCCTACAATGAGCAGTTCTTC. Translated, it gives CSASPGRISYNEQFF.